This record covers a single T cell receptor (beta chain). The data are from a study of blood T cell repertoires in COVID-19. The assay was immunoSEQ multiplex PCR, and TCRdb's table has in-frame clones only and misses some. The sample comprises around 110,000 clones, roughly two thirds of which are singletons, and 0.8% to 1% rests with the top ten. Deletions cut 5 bases from V and 1 base from J, with 9 bases between. CDR3 length: 15 residues. CDR1 and CDR2 from the germline V gene are SGHTA and FQGTGA. The origin of this receptor is a human donor with acute or convalescent COVID-19. The donor label of this sample is uncertain. What was sequenced was peripheral blood. V gene TRBV7-3 combines with J gene TRBJ2-6, with D maybe TRBD2 (6 bases). CDR3 nucleotide sequence: TGTGCCAGCAGCCCAGGAGGGTCTGGGGCCAACGTCCTGACTTTC. Its protein product is CASSPGGSGANVLTF. Drawing the rest from reference TRBV7-3 and TRBJ2-6, the complete variable domain is GAGVSQTPSNKVTEKGKYVELRCDPISGHTALYWYRQSLGQGPEFLIYFQGTGAADDSGLPNDRFFAVRPEGSVSTLKIQRTERGDSAVYLCASSPGGSGANVLTFGAGSRLTVL.